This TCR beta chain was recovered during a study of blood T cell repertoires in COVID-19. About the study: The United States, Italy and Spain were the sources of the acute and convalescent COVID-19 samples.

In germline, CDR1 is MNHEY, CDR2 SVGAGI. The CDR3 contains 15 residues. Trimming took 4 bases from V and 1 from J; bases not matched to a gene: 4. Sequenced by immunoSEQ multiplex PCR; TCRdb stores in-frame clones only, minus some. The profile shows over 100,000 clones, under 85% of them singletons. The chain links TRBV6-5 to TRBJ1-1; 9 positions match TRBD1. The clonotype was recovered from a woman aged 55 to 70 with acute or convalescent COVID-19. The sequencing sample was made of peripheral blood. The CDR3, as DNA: TGTGCCAGCAGTTCCGGGGACAGGGCGAACACTGAAGCTTTCTTT. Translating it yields CASSSGDRANTEAFF.